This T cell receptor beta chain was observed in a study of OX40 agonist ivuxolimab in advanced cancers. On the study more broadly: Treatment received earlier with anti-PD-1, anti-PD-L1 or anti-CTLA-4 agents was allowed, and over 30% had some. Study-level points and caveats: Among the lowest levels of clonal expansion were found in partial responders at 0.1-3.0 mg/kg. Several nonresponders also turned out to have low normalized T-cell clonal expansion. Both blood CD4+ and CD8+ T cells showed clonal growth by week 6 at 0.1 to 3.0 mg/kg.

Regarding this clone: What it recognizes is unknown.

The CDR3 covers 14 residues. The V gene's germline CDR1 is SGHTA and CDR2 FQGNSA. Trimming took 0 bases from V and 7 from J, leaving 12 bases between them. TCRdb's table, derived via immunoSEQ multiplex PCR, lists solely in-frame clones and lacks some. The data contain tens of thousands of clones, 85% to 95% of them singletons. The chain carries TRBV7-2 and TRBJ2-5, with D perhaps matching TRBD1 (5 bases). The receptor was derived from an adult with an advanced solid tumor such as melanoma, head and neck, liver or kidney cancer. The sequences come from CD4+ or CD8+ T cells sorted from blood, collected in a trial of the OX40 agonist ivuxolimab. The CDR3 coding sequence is TGTGCCAGCAGCTTAGCGGGGCAGGGAAGGACCCAGTACTTC. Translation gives CASSLAGQGRTQYF. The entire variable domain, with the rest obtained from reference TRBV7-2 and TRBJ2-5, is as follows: GAGVSQSPSNKVTEKGKDVELRCDPISGHTALYWYRQSLGQGLEFLIYFQGNSAPDKSGLPSDRFSAERTGGSVSTLTIQRTQQEDSAVYLCASSLAGQGRTQYFGPGTRLLVL.